This TCR beta chain was documented in a study of blood T cell repertoires in COVID-19 (dated by TCRdb to about 2020). About the investigation overall: The collaborator samples originated in the United States, Italy and Spain and spanned the acute and convalescent phases of COVID-19. The material from the prospective study consisted of cDNA or gDNA derived from T cells, B-cell-depleted T cells, or PBMCs. The dataset comprised deeply sampled blood TCRbeta repertoires from subjects exposed to, actively infected with, or recovered from COVID-19. A freely available public database, intended as a resource for researchers studying the immune response to SARS-CoV-2, is where the repertoires were released. Samples were obtained from the ongoing ImmuneRACE study (first 160 participants) and from about 1,300 subjects provided by 6 global collaborators. The sample metadata nearly always contained a de-identified subject ID, COVID-19 status, age in years and sex. Where HLA class I and class II types were available, the types were taken from metadata supplied by the sample provider, not from assay-based typing.

The immunoSEQ Assay, a bias-controlled multiplex PCR, was used to amplify TCRbeta CDR3 regions from genomic DNA. The authors' pipeline ran thus. The number of nucleated cells in each sample was estimated from the amplification of reference gene primers within the assay. To quantify the absolute abundance of each unique TCRbeta CDR3 rearrangement, sequence reads were collapsed and filtered. For each sample, productive Simpson clonality was calculated as the square root of Simpson's diversity index over productive rearrangements. In TCRdb, the immuneACCESS table is reduced to in-frame sequences with V and J assigned. These tables do not hold every clone; where another copy was compared, an unresolved V gene accounts for under half, and the others remain unexplained. The D gene and trimming were derived from the DNA, and the V and J assignments and clone size from that table. A total of some 110,000 clones appear in this sample, 80% to 90% of them only once. The ten largest account for about 1.3% of the sample.

Findings and caveats that apply to the study as a whole: The quantity of clinical and demographic metadata differed by source and by participant and was supplied without curation.

Here V drops 6 bases and J drops 7 bases, and the junction holds 9 bases not matched to any gene. The germline V gene provides CDR1 SNHLY and CDR2 FYNNEI. Its CDR3 holds 14 amino acids, cysteine through phenylalanine. The only DNA kept is the CDR3, 42 bases in frame from the first base. Whole blood was collected in K2EDTA tubes by collaborating institutions according to the institutions' own protocols. For TCRbeta analysis, collaborators shipped samples as frozen whole blood, isolated PBMCs, or DNA extracted from either of those sample types. On this clone: What antigen it recognizes has not been identified. Per-nucleotide qualities are absent, and no much larger clonotype sits a single base away.

The sample was peripheral blood. The chain employs TRBV2 and TRBJ2-7; 10 bases in between match TRBD1. The receptor was derived from a man aged 35 to 55 with acute or convalescent COVID-19. Read as DNA, the sequence is TGTGCCAGCAGGTCCGGGACAGGGGTGCGGGAGCAGTACTTC. Its translation reads: CASRSGTGVREQYF.